The next 13 T cell receptor beta chains were all read from a single sample in a study of T cell responses to AZD1222 COVID-19 vaccine. This table comes from immunoSEQ multiplex PCR, and its TCRdb copy is limited to in-frame clones, with some not included. Of roughly 28,000 clones listed, about 94% are singletons. The source was peripheral blood, collected on day 0 of AZD1222 vaccination. The receptors here all came from an adult in good health.

This clone came up once. The chain recombines TRBV7-8 with TRBJ1-1; 11 bases map to TRBD1. The germline V gene encodes CDR1 SGHVS and CDR2 FQNEAQ. The CDR3 has 13 residues. V lost 7 bases and J lost 8; bases outside the gene matches: 6. The CDR3 DNA reads as TGTGCCAGCATCGGACAGGGGGCACGGGAAGCTTTCTTT. Its protein product is CASIGQGAREAFF. The whole variable domain, filled in from reference TRBV7-8 and TRBJ1-1, reads GAGVSQSPRYKVAKRGQDVALRCDPISGHVSLFWYQQALGQGPEFLTYFQNEAQLDKSGLPSDRFFAERPEGSVSTLKIQRTQQEDSAVYLCASIGQGAREAFFGQGTRLTVV.

The chain employs TRBV30 and TRBJ1-5, with 9 bases aligning to TRBD1. The CDR3 runs 14 residues. V lost 4 bases, J lost 6 bases, and 7 bases stayed unmatched. CDR1 is GTSNPN, CDR2 SVGIG, per germline (reference sequence). The CDR3 spells CAWTRGTGPQPQHF. Written as DNA, the CDR3 is TGTGCCTGGACCAGAGGGACAGGGCCTCAGCCCCAGCATTTT.

The V and J genes are TRBV19 and TRBJ1-5, with 8 bases fitting TRBD1. Unmatched junction bases numbered 6, after V lost 3 bases and J lost 5 bases. The CDR3 runs 15 residues. Per the germline V gene, CDR1 is LNHDA and CDR2 is SQIVND (reference sequence). CDR3 DNA sequence: TGTGCCAGTAGTATTTATCACAGGGGGGATCAGCCCCAGCATTTT. Amino acid sequence: CASSIYHRGDQPQHF.

The chain combines TRBV6-5 with TRBJ1-2, with 10 nucleotides matching TRBD1. Trimming cost V 6 bases and J 4 bases; bases outside gene matches: 8. Germline V lookup: CDR1 MNHEY, CDR2 SVGAGI. The length of the CDR3 is 15 residues. CDR3 protein: CASSPRDRGAYGYTF. CDR3 coding DNA: TGTGCCAGCAGCCCCAGGGACAGGGGAGCCTATGGCTACACCTTC.

The V call is TRBV29-1, the J call TRBJ2-5, with D maybe TRBD1 (5 bases). Trimming shortened V by 3 bases and J by 5 bases, and 16 bases separated the two germline ends. CDR1 is SQVTM, CDR2 ANQGSEA, per germline. The CDR3 has 14 amino acids. The CDR3 DNA reads TGCAGCGTTGATGGGCAGGGTGCTGACGAGACCCAGTACTTC. Protein sequence: CSVDGQGADETQYF.

The rearrangement links TRBV27 to TRBJ1-5, with 8 bases identical to TRBD1. The V gene's germline CDR1 is MNHEY and CDR2 SMNVEV (reference sequence). The CDR3 has 14 amino acids. V lost 6 bases, J lost 7 bases, and 8 bases stayed unmatched. The CDR3 spells CASSLRQGRQPQHF. CDR3 nucleotides: TGTGCCAGCAGCCTCAGACAGGGGCGCCAGCCCCAGCATTTT.

The chain links TRBV15 to TRBJ1-2, with D perhaps matching TRBD1 (6 bases). V was pared by 0 bases and J by 4 bases, with 21 bases between. The length of the CDR3 is 18 residues. The germline gives CDR1 LNHNV, CDR2 YYDKDF (reference sequence). Here the CDR3 reads CATSRDRGPASGGYGYTF. The CDR3 coding sequence is TGTGCCACCAGCAGAGATCGGGGGCCAGCCTCGGGGGGCTATGGCTACACCTTC.

The CDR3 reads CASSYEAGLNTDTQYF. The CDR3 nucleotides read TGTGCCAGCAGTTACGAGGCAGGCCTGAACACAGATACGCAGTATTTT. The chain combines TRBV6-5 with TRBJ2-3; D is ambiguous. The CDR3 totals 16 residues. Trimming shortened V by 2 bases and J by 2 bases, and 14 bases separated the two germline ends. Germline loops: CDR1 MNHEY, CDR2 SVGAGI.

This clone was detected a few times. The chain employs TRBV5-5 and TRBJ2-7; 7 bases fit TRBD1. With V trimmed by 4 bases and J by 2 bases, 3 bases remained unmatched. There are 13 residues in the CDR3. The V gene's germline CDR1 is SGHKS and CDR2 YYEKEE (reference sequence). The CDR3 loop is CASSQQGAYEQYF. The DNA of the CDR3 is TGTGCCAGCAGCCAGCAGGGGGCCTACGAGCAGTACTTC.

This chain connects TRBV5-8 to TRBJ1-6; D is unresolved. CDR3 length: 14 residues. The germline V and J ends were trimmed by 2 bases and 8 bases, with 11 bases remaining between them. Per the germline V gene, CDR1 is SGHTS and CDR2 is YDEGEE. CDR3 region: CASSFRGEDSPLHF. The CDR3 DNA follows: TGTGCCAGCAGCTTCCGAGGTGAGGATTCACCCCTCCACTTT.

The chain carries TRBV9 and TRBJ2-1, with TRBD1 matching over 9 bases. Losses at the gene ends were 2 bases for V and 6 bases for J; bases not matched to a gene: 9. The CDR3 has 16 residues. Per the germline V gene, CDR1 is SGDLS and CDR2 is YYNGEE. The CDR3 spells CASSVNRDREGNEQFF. The CDR3, as DNA: TGTGCCAGCAGCGTCAACCGGGACAGGGAAGGCAATGAGCAGTTCTTC. Full variable domain (missing parts from reference TRBV9 and TRBJ2-1): DSGVTQTPKHLITATGQRVTLRCSPRSGDLSVYWYQQSLDQGLQFLIQYYNGEERAKGNILERFSAQQFPDLHSELNLSSLELGDSALYFCASSVNRDREGNEQFFGPGTRLTVL.

The chain uses TRBV11-2 and TRBJ2-1, with unresolved D. Germline loops: CDR1 SGHAT, CDR2 FQNNGV. The CDR3 covers 16 residues. Trimming left V 1 base short and J 0 bases short, with 10 bases between. CDR3 nucleotides: TGTGCCAGCAGCTTAGTGCGTGGAAGCTCCTACAATGAGCAGTTCTTC. It encodes CASSLVRGSSYNEQFF.

The J gene is TRBJ2-5, the V gene TRBV28, with D perhaps TRBD2 (5 bases). Trimming took off 7 bases at V and 7 bases at J, with 16 bases between the two ends. The germline V gene encodes CDR1 MDHEN and CDR2 SYDVKM. There are 13 residues in the CDR3. The CDR3 DNA is TGTGCCAGCACCTGGTCCCACCGGGGGACCCAGTACTTC. Residues: CASTWSHRGTQYF.